This record covers a single T cell receptor beta chain. What antigen it recognizes has not been identified. The sample holds no much larger clone one base away, and base qualities are not on file. The sample originates from a study of blood T cell repertoires in COVID-19 (TCRdb year 2020). In the study overall: The collaborator samples originated in the United States, Italy and Spain and spanned the acute and convalescent phases of COVID-19. Where available, HLA class I and class II types were obtained from metadata supplied by the sample provider rather than from assay-based typing. The repertoires were released in a freely available public database meant as a resource for research on the immune response to SARS-CoV-2. Subjects who had been exposed to COVID-19, were actively infected with it, or had recovered from it provided the deeply sampled blood TCRbeta repertoires that made up the dataset. Nearly every sample came with metadata listing a de-identified subject ID, COVID-19 status, age in years and sex. The samples were drawn from the first 160 participants of the ongoing ImmuneRACE study and from 950 to 1,500 subjects provided by 6 global collaborators. The material from the prospective study consisted of cDNA or gDNA derived from T cells, B-cell-depleted T cells, or PBMCs. The investigation overall reported the following: The amount of clinical and demographic metadata varied by source and participant and was provided uncurated.

TCRbeta CDR3 regions were amplified from genomic DNA using the immunoSEQ Assay, a bias-controlled multiplex PCR. Regarding the original processing steps: Within the assay, amplification of reference gene primers was used to estimate how many nucleated cells each sample contained. Sequence reads were collapsed and filtered to measure the absolute abundance of every unique TCRbeta CDR3 rearrangement. Productive Simpson clonality was computed per sample as the square root of Simpson's diversity index over productive rearrangements. This immuneACCESS table, as held by TCRdb, lists in-frame sequences with V and J called but not all clones. Of the missing ones, under half trace to an unresolved V gene in checked studies; the others have no known cause. That table supplies the V and J calls and clone size; D and trimming were determined from the DNA. The sample table shows some 670,000 clones, and 85% to 90% are seen once. About 0.24% of the sample is held by the ten biggest clonotypes.

Whole blood was collected in K2EDTA tubes by collaborating institutions according to the institutions' own protocols. For TCRbeta analysis, collaborators shipped samples as frozen whole blood, isolated PBMCs, or DNA extracted from either of those sample types. The sequenced sample was peripheral blood. The receptor's source is a young woman with acute or convalescent COVID-19.

The CDR3 reads as follows: CATKTEKRYTEAFF. At the DNA level, the sequence is TGTGCCACGAAAACAGAAAAAAGGTACACTGAAGCTTTCTTT. The V and J genes are TRBV19 and TRBJ1-1, with an unclear D gene assignment. The germline V gene (reference sequence) specifies LNHDA as CDR1 and SQIVND as CDR2. At the junction V is shortened by 10 bases and J by 3 bases, with 18 bases in between. Taken from cysteine to phenylalanine, the CDR3 has 14 residues. Solely the CDR3 DNA is kept, with 42 bases framed from the first base.